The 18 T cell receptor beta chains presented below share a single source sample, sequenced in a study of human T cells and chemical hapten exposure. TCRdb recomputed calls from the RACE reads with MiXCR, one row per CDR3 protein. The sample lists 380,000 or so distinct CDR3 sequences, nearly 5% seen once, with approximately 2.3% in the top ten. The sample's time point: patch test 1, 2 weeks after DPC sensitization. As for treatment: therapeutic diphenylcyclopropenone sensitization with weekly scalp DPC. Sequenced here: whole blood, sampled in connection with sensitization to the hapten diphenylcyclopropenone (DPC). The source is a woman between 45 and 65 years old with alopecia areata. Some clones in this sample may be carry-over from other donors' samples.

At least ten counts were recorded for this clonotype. The CDR3 region is CAISESIGGSMDGYTF. Here the CDR3 DNA reads TGTGCCATCAGTGAGTCTATAGGCGGGAGCATGGATGGCTACACCTTC. V gene TRBV10-3 combines with J gene TRBJ1-2, with no clear D. Trimming took off 0 bases at V and 6 bases at J, with 17 bases between the two ends. The CDR3 spans 16 residues. CDR1 and CDR2 (germline): ENHRY, SYGVKD.

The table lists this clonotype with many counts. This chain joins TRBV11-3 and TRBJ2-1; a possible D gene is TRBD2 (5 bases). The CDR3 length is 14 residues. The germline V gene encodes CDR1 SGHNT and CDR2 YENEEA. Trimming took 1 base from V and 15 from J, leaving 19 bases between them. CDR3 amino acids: CASSLVGKRTPPFF. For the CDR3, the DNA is TGTGCCAGCAGCTTAGTGGGTAAGCGGACTCCGCCGTTCTTC.

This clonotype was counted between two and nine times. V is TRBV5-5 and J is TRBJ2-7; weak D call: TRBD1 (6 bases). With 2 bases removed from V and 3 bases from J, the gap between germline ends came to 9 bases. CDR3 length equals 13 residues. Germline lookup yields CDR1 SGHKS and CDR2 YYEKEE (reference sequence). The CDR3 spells CASSFRDIYEQYF. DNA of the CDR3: TGTGCCAGCAGCTTCCGGGACATCTACGAGCAGTACTTC.

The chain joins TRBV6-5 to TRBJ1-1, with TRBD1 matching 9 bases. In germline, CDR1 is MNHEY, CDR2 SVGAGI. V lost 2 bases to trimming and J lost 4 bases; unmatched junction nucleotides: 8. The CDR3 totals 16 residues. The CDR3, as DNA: TGTGCCAGCAGTTACCCTACAGGGGGCGCGGGCACTGAAGCTTTCTTT. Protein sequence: CASSYPTGGAGTEAFF.

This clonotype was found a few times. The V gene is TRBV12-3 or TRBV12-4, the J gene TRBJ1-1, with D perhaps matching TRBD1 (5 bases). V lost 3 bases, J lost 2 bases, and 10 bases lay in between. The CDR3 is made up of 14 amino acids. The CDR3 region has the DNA TGTGCCAGCAGTTTTACTGGGGCAAACACTGAAGCTTTCTTT. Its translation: CASSFTGANTEAFF.

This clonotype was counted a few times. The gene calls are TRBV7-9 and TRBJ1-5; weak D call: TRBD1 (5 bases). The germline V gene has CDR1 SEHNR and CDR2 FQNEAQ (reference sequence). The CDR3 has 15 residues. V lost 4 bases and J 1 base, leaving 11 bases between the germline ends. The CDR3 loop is CASSSDGGSNQPQHF. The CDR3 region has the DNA TGTGCCAGCAGCTCCGATGGGGGGAGCAATCAGCCCCAGCATTTT.

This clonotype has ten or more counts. The CDR3 region has the DNA TGTGCCAGCAGTTTCAGGAGCTCCTACAATGAGCAGTTCTTC. It encodes CASSFRSSYNEQFF. The genes are TRBV12-3 or TRBV12-4 and TRBJ2-1; D unclear. This CDR3 is 14 amino acids long. With 3 bases removed from V and 0 bases from J, the gap between germline ends came to 6 bases.

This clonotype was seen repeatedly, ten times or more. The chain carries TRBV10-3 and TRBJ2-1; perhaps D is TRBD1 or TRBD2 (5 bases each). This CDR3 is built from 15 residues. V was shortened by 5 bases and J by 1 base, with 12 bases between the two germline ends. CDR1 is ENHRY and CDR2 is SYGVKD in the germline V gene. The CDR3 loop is CAISPDRGSYNEQFF. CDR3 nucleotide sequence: TGTGCCATCAGTCCCGACAGAGGGTCCTACAATGAGCAGTTCTTC.

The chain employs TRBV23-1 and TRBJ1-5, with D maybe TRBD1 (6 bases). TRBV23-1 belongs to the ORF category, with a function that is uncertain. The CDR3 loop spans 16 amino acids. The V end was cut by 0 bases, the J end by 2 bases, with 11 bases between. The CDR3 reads CASSQSRDTGNQPQHF. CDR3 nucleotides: TGCGCCAGCAGTCAATCCCGGGACACCGGCAATCAGCCCCAGCATTTT.

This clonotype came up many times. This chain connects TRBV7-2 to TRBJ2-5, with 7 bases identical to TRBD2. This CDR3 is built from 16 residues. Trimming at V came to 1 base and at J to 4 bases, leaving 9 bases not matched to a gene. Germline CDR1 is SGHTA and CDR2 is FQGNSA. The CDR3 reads CASSLVGGGPVETQYF. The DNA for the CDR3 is TGTGCCAGCAGCTTAGTTGGGGGAGGGCCCGTAGAGACCCAGTACTTC.

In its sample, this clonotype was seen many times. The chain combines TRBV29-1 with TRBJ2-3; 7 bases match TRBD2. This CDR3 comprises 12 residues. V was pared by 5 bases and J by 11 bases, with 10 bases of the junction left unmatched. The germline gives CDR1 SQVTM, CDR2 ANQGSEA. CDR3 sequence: CSVLTPSGGQYF. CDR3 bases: TGCAGCGTTCTCACCCCTTCGGGGGGGCAGTATTTT.

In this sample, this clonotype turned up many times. The CDR3 spells CASSFQGQGVNEKLFF. CDR3 nucleotides: TGCGCCAGCAGCTTCCAGGGACAGGGTGTAAATGAAAAACTGTTTTTT. The chain links TRBV5-1 to TRBJ1-4; 9 bases align to TRBD1. The CDR3 is 16 residues long. Looked up from germline, CDR1 is SGHRS and CDR2 is YFSETQ. V dropped 2 bases and J dropped 5; count of bases not matched to a gene: 7.

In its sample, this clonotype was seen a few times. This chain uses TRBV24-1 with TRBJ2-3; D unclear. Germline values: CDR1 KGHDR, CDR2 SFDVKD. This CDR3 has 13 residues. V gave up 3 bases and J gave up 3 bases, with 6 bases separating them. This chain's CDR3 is CATSDPRTDTQYF. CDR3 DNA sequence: TGTGCCACCAGTGATCCTAGGACAGATACGCAGTATTTT.

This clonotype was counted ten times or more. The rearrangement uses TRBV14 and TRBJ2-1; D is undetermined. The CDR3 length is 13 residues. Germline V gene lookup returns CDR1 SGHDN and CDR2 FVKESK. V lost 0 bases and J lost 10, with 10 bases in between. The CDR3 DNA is TGTGCCAGCAGCCAAGAAGGGCTCCAAGAGCAGTTCTTC. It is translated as CASSQEGLQEQFF.

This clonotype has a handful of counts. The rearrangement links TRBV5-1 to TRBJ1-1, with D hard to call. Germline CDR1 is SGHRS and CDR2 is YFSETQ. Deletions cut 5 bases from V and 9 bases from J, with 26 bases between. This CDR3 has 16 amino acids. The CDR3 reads CASSLRTVEPQAKAFF. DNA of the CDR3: TGCGCCAGCAGTTTACGGACCGTGGAACCGCAGGCGAAAGCTTTCTTT. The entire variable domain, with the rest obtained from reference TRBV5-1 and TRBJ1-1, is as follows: KAGVTQTPRYLIKTRGQQVTLSCSPISGHRSVSWYQQTPGQGLQFLFEYFSETQRNKGNFPGRFSGRQFSNSRSEMNVSTLELGDSALYLCASSLRTVEPQAKAFFGQGTRLTVV.

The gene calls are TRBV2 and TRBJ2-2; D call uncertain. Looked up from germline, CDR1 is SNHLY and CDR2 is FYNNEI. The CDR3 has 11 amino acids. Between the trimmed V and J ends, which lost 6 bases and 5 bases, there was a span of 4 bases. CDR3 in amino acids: CASRFTGELFF. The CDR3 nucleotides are TGTGCCAGCAGATTTACCGGGGAGCTGTTTTTT.

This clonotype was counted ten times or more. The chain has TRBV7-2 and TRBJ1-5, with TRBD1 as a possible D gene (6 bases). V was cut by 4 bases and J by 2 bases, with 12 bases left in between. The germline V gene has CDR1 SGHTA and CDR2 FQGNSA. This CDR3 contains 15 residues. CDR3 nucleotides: TGTGCCAGCAGCTCCGCAGGGGTTGGCAATCAGCCCCAGCATTTT. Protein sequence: CASSSAGVGNQPQHF.

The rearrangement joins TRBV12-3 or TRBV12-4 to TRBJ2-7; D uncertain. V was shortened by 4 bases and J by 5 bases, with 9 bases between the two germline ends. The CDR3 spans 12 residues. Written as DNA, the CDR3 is TGTGCCAGCAGTTCAGCCCGGGACGAGCAGTACTTC. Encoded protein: CASSSARDEQYF.